Sequencing of this TCR beta chain was carried out in a study of blood T cell repertoires in COVID-19. About the research overall: COVID-19 samples from acute and convalescent phases originated in the United States, Italy and Spain.

CDR3 length: 13 residues. With 6 bases removed from V and 4 bases from J, the gap between germline ends came to 12 bases. The V gene's germline CDR1 is MNHEY and CDR2 SVGAGI. Sequenced by immunoSEQ multiplex PCR; TCRdb stores in-frame clones only, minus some. Of over 100,000 clones in the sample, about 72% were seen once. Sequences were obtained from peripheral blood. The chain joins TRBV6-5 to TRBJ1-2; tentatively, D is TRBD1 (6 bases). This receptor was identified in a man aged 60 to 75 with active or convalescent COVID-19. The CDR3 region has the DNA TGTGCCAGCAGGGACAGAACTCTCTATGGCTACACCTTC. Protein product: CASRDRTLYGYTF.